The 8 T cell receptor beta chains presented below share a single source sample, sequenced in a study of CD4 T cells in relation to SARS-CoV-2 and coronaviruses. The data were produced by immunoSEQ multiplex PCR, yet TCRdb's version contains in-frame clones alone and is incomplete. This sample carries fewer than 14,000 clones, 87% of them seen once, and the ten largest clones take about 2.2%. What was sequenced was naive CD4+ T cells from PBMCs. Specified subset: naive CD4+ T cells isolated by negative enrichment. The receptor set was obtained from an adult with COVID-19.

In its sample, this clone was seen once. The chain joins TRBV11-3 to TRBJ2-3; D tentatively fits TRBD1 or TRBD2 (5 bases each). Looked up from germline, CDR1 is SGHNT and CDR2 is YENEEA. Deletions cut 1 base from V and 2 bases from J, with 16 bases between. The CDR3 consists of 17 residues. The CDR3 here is CASSLGGPSQVTDTQYF. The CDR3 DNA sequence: TGTGCCAGCAGCTTAGGGGGACCCTCACAGGTCACAGATACGCAGTATTTT.

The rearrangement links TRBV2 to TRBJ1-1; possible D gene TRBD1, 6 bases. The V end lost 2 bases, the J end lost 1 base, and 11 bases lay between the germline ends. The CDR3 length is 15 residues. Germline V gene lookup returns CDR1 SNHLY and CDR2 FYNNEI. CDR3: CASSERAGANTEAFF. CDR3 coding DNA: TGTGCCAGCAGTGAAAGGGCAGGGGCGAACACTGAAGCTTTCTTT.

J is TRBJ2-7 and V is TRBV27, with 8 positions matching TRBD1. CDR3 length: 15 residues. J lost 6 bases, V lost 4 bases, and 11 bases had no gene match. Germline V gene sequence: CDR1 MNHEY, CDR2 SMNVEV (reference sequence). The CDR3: CASSSSPGDRIEQYF. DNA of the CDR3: TGTGCCAGCAGTTCATCCCCCGGGGACAGGATCGAGCAGTACTTC.

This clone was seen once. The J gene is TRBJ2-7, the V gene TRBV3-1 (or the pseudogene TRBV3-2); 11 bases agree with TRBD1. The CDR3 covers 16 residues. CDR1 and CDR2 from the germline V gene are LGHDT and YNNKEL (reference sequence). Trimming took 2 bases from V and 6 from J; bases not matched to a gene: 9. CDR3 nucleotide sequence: TGTGCCAGCAGCCAACAGAAGGGGACAGGGGGTTCCGAGCAGTACTTC. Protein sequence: CASSQQKGTGGSEQYF.

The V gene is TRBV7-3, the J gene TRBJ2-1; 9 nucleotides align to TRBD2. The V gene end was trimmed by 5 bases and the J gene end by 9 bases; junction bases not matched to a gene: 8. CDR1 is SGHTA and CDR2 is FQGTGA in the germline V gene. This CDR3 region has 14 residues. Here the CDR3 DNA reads TGTGCCAGCAGCCTAGGGACTAGCAGGAGTGAGCAGTTCTTC. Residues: CASSLGTSRSEQFF.

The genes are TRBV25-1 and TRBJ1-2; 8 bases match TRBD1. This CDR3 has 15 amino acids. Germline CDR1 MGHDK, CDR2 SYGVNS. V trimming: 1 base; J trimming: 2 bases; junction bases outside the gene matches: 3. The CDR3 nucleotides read TGTGCCAGCAGTGAATTCCGGACAGGGAACTATGGCTACACCTTC. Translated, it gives CASSEFRTGNYGYTF.

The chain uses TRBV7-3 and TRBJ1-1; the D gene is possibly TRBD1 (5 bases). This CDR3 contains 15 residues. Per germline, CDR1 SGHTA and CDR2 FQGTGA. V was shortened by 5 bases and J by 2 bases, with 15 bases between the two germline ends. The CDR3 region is CASSRGGVGNTEAFF. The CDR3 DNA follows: TGTGCCAGCAGCCGTGGGGGGGTCGGTAACACTGAAGCTTTCTTT.

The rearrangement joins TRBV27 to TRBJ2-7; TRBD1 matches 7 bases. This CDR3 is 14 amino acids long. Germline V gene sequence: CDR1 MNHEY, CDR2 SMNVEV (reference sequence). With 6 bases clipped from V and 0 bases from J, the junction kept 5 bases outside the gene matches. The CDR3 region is CASRQGLRSYEQYF. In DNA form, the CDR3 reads TGTGCCAGCAGACAGGGGCTCCGCTCCTACGAGCAGTACTTC.